This entry lists 13 T cell receptor beta chains sequenced from one sample in a study of shared clonotypes between healthy human individuals. Sequencing was performed with immunoSEQ multiplex PCR; in TCRdb, only in-frame clones are kept and a portion is missing. The table records approximately 2,300,000 clones, roughly 92% of them present only once. Sequencing was performed on naive CD4+ T cells from PBMCs. Documented subset: CD45RA+ positively selected. These TCRs come from a man in his late teens or twenties in good health. Some clones in this sample may be carry-over from other donors' samples.

The CDR3 coding sequence is TGTGCCAGTAGTATGGTTTGGGACAGGGGTGGCAATCAGCCCCAGCATTTT. It specifies CASSMVWDRGGNQPQHF. The chain has TRBV19 and TRBJ1-5, with 10 bases identical to TRBD1. The CDR3 runs to 17 residues. V shed 3 bases and J 2 bases; nucleotides not matched to a gene: 7. Germline CDR1 LNHDA, CDR2 SQIVND (reference sequence). Variable domain in full (rest from reference TRBV19 and TRBJ1-5): DGGITQSPKYLFRKEGQNVTLSCEQNLNHDAMYWYRQDPGQGLRLIYYSQIVNDFQKGDIAEGYSVSREKKESFPLTVTSAQKNPTAFYLCASSMVWDRGGNQPQHFGDGTRLSIL.

The chain employs TRBV7-2 and TRBJ1-1; no definite D call. The CDR3 has 15 amino acids. Germline CDR1 reads SGHTA; CDR2 reads FQGNSA. The germline V and J ends were trimmed by 2 bases and 0 bases, with 10 bases remaining between them. In nucleotides, the CDR3 is TGTGCCAGCAGCTTATACAGTCTGATGAACACTGAAGCTTTCTTT. Amino acid sequence: CASSLYSLMNTEAFF.

The rearrangement links TRBV13 to TRBJ2-1, with TRBD2 matching over 9 bases. The CDR3 extends over 16 amino acids. After removal of 6 bases from V and 5 bases from J, the junction contained 11 bases not matched to a gene. The germline V gene encodes CDR1 PRHDT and CDR2 FYEKMQ (reference sequence). CDR3 sequence (DNA): TGTGCCAGCAGTCGAAGACCTGCTAGCGGGGACAATGAGCAGTTCTTC. Encoded protein: CASSRRPASGDNEQFF.

CDR3 in amino acids: CASSAWTGVQETQYF. DNA for the CDR3: TGTGCCAGCAGCGCGTGGACAGGGGTTCAAGAGACCCAGTACTTC. The V gene is TRBV9, the J gene TRBJ2-5; TRBD1 agrees at 9 bases. The CDR3 extends over 15 amino acids. V dropped 3 bases and J dropped 2; count of bases not matched to a gene: 5. Germline-derived CDR1 and CDR2 are SGDLS and YYNGEE.

The genes are TRBV11-3 and TRBJ2-2; 9 nucleotides align to TRBD2. The ends lost 3 bases at V and 6 bases at J; junction bases unmatched: 11. Germline assignment: CDR1 SGHNT and CDR2 YENEEA. CDR3 length: 17 residues. Here the CDR3 reads CASSFSAGGPGAGELFF. DNA for the CDR3: TGTGCCAGCAGCTTCTCGGCGGGAGGGCCCGGAGCCGGGGAGCTGTTTTTT.

The chain joins TRBV27 to TRBJ2-1; 14 bases are shared with TRBD2. CDR1 and CDR2 (germline): MNHEY, SMNVEV (reference sequence). V lost 8 bases to trimming and J lost 9 bases; unmatched junction nucleotides: 9. The CDR3 runs to 15 residues. The DNA for the CDR3 is TGTGCCAGCCGCGCGGGACTAGCGGGAGTCGGTGAGCAGTTCTTC. Amino acids: CASRAGLAGVGEQFF.

As for this clone: This sample also contains other DNA sequences that code for the same CDR3. V gene TRBV9 combines with J gene TRBJ1-2; 11 bases line up with TRBD1. The CDR3 is 15 residues long. Trimming took 3 bases from V and 4 from J; bases not matched to a gene: 5. Per the germline V gene, CDR1 is SGDLS and CDR2 is YYNGEE. Written as DNA, the CDR3 is TGTGCCAGCAGCGCAACCGGGACAGGGGGCTATGGCTACACCTTC. Protein: CASSATGTGGYGYTF.

The chain links TRBV6-6 to TRBJ2-3; maybe TRBD1 (6 bases). V was shortened by 0 bases and J by 3 bases, with 10 bases between the two germline ends. The CDR3 consists of 15 residues. Germline CDR1 reads MNHNY; CDR2 reads SVGAGI (reference sequence). The chain's CDR3 is CASSYSTGRTDTQYF. The CDR3 DNA follows: TGTGCCAGCAGTTACTCCACAGGGAGAACAGATACGCAGTATTTT.

Here the CDR3 DNA reads TGTGCCAGCAGCGAGAGAGCGGAGGGGAGCGAGCAGTACTTC. Its protein is CASSERAEGSEQYF. This chain joins TRBV9 and TRBJ2-7; a weak D match, TRBD2 (6 bases). The germline V gene encodes CDR1 SGDLS and CDR2 YYNGEE. Between the trimmed V and J ends, which lost 3 bases and 6 bases, there was a span of 16 bases. The CDR3 sequence is 14 residues long.

The V call is TRBV2, the J call TRBJ1-3; D is perhaps TRBD1 (5 bases). V lost 3 bases, J lost 4 bases, and 16 bases lay in between. The V gene's germline CDR1 is SNHLY and CDR2 FYNNEI. CDR3 length: 16 amino acids. In nucleotides, the CDR3 is TGTGCCAGCAGTGAGCTGAGGGGCGCATCCGGAAACACCATATATTTT. It specifies CASSELRGASGNTIYF.

This rearrangement joins TRBV5-1 to TRBJ2-7, with 7 nucleotides matching TRBD2. The CDR3 is made up of 14 amino acids. The V and J ends lost 4 bases and 2 bases, in that order; junction bases with no gene match: 6. Germline V gives CDR1 SGHRS, CDR2 YFSETQ. CDR3 protein: CASSDPGTTYEQYF. The CDR3 coding sequence is TGCGCCAGCAGCGACCCAGGGACTACCTACGAGCAGTACTTC.

With respect to this clone: Other DNA variants within this sample encode the same CDR3. This sequence joins TRBV5-1 and TRBJ2-7; possibly TRBD1 for D (5 bases). Germline V gene lookup returns CDR1 SGHRS and CDR2 YFSETQ. V was clipped by 3 bases and J by 5 bases, with 9 bases between them. This CDR3 is built from 12 residues. CDR3 nucleotides: TGCGCCAGCAGCTCACAAGGGGACGAGCAGTACTTC. Protein sequence: CASSSQGDEQYF.

The rearrangement uses TRBV4-1 and TRBJ2-7, with 9 positions matching TRBD1. The CDR3 has 15 residues. With V trimmed by 4 bases and J by 3 bases, 7 bases remained unmatched. CDR1 is MGHRA and CDR2 is YSYEKL in the germline V gene. The CDR3 DNA sequence: TGCGCCAGCAGCCGACCGGGACAGGGACGCTACGAGCAGTACTTC. It specifies CASSRPGQGRYEQYF.